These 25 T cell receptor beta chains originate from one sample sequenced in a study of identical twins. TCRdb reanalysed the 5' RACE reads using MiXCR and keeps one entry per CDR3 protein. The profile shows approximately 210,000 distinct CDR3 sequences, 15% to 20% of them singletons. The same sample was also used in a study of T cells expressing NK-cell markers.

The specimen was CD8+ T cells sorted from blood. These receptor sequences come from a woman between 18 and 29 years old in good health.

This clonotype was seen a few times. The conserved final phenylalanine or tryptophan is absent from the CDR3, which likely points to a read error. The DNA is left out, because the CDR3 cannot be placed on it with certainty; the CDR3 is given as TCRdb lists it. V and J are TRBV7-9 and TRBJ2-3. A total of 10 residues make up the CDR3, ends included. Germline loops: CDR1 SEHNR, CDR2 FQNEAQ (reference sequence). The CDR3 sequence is CASSLDGISI.

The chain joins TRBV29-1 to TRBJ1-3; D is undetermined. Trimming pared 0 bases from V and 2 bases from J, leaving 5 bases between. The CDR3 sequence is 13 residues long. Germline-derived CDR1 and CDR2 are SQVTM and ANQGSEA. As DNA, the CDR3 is TGCAGCGTTGAAGAGGGTGCTGGAAACACCATATATTTT. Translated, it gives CSVEEGAGNTIYF.

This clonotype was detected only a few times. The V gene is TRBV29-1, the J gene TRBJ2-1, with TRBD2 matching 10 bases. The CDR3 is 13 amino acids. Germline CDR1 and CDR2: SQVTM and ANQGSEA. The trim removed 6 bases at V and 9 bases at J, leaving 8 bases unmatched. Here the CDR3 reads CSVRLAGVIEQFF. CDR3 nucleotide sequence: TGCAGCGTCCGTCTAGCGGGAGTTATTGAGCAGTTCTTC.

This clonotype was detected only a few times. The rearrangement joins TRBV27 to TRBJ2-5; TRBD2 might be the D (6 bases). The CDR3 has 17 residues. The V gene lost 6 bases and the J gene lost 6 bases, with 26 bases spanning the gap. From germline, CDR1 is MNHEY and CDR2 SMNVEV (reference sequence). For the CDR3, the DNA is TGTGCCAGCAGCGTTAATTGGGAGGACCCCGACAAGAAGACCCAGTACTTC. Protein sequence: CASSVNWEDPDKKTQYF.

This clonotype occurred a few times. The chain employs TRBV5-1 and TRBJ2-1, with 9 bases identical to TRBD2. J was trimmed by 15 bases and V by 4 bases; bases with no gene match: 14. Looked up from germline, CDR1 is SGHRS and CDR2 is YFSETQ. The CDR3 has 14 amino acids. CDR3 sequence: CASSDFSGGGGWFF. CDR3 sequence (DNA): TGCGCCAGCAGCGATTTTAGCGGGGGAGGAGGATGGTTCTTC.

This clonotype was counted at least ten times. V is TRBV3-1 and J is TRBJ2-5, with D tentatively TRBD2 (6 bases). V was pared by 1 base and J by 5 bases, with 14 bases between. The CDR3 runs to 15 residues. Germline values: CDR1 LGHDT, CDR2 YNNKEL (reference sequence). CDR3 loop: CASSQGRLGLETQYF. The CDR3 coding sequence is TGTGCCAGCAGCCAAGGTAGACTAGGTCTCGAGACCCAGTACTTC.

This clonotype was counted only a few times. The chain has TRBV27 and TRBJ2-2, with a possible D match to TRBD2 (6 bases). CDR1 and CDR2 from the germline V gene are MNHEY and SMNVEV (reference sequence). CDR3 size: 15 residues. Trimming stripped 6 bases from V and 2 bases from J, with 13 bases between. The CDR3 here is CASSETGLNTGELFF. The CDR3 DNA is TGTGCCAGCAGCGAAACGGGACTCAACACCGGGGAGCTGTTTTTT.

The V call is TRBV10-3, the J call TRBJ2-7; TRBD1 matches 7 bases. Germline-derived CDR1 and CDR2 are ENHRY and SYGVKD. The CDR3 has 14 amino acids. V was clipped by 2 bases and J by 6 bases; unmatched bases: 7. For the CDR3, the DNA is TGTGCCATCAGTGAGGGAAGGGGGCGGTTCGAGCAGTACTTC. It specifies CAISEGRGRFEQYF.

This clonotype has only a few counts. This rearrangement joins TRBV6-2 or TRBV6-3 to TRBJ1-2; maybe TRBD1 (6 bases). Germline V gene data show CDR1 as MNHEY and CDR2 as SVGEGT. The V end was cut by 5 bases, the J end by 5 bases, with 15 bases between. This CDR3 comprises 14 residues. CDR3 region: CASSRNREWYGYTF. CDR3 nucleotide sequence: TGTGCCAGCAGTCGAAACAGGGAGTGGTATGGCTACACCTTC.

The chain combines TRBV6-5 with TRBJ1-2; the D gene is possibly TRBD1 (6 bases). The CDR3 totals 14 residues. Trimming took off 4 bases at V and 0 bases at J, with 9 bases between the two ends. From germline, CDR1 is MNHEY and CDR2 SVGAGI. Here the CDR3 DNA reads TGTGCCAGCAGTTCCAACAGGGCTAACTATGGCTACACCTTC. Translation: CASSSNRANYGYTF.

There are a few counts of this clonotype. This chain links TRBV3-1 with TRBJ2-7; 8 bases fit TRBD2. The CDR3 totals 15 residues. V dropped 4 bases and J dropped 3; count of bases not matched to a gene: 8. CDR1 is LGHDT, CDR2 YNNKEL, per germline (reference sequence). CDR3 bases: TGTGCCAGCAGCCCGACGACTAGCGCGTACTACGAGCAGTACTTC. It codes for CASSPTTSAYYEQYF.

CDR3 in DNA: TGTGCCAGCAGTCTTAGCGGGGGAACAGATACGCAGTATTTT. Translation: CASSLSGGTDTQYF. The chain is built from TRBV25-1 and TRBJ2-3; TRBD2 matches at 9 bases. The CDR3 totals 14 residues. Germline V gives CDR1 MGHDK, CDR2 SYGVNS. Unmatched junction bases numbered 3, after V lost 5 bases and J lost 3 bases.

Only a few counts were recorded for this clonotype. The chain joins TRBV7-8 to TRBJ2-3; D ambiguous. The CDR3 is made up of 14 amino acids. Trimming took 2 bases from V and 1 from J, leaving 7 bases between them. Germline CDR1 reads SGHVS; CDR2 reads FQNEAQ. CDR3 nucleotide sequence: TGTGCCAGCAGCTTATCATTGGGCACAGATACGCAGTATTTT. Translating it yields CASSLSLGTDTQYF.

CDR3 DNA: TGTGCCAGCAGCTTGTGGGGAACCCAAGGGGCCAACGTCCTGACTTTC. It specifies CASSLWGTQGANVLTF. This chain joins TRBV5-8 and TRBJ2-6; D remains unclear. This CDR3 has 16 amino acids. Germline CDR1 and CDR2: SGHTS and YDEGEE. V lost 1 base and J 4 bases, leaving 12 bases between the germline ends.

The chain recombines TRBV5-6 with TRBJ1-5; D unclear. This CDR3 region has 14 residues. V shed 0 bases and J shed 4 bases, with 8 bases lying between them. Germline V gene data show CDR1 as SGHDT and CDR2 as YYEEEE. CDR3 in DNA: TGTGCCAGCAGCTTGGCAATGGCTAATCAGCCCCAGCATTTT. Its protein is CASSLAMANQPQHF.

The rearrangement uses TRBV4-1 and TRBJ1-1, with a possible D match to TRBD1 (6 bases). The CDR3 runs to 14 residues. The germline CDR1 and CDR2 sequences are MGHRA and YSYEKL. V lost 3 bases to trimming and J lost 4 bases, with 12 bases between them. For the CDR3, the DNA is TGCGCCAGCAGCCAGATAGCAGGGGCCACTGAAGCTTTCTTT. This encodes CASSQIAGATEAFF.

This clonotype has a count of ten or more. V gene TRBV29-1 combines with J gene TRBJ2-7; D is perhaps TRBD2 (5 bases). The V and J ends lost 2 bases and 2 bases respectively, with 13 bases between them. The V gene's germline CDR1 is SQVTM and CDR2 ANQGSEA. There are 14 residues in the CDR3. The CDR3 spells CSVETLGVTYEQYF. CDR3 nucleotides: TGCAGCGTTGAAACACTGGGAGTGACCTACGAGCAGTACTTC.

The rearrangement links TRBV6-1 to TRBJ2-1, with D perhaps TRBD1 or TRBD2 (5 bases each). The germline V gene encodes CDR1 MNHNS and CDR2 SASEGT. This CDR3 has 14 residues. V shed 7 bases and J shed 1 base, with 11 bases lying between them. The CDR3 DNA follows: TGTGCCAGCACGAGGGCAGGGTCCTACAATGAGCAGTTCTTC. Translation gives CASTRAGSYNEQFF.

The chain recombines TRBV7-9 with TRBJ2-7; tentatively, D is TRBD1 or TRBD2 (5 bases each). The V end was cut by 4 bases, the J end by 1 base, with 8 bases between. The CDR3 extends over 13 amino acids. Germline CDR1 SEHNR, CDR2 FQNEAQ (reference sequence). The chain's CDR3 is CASSWGMSYEQYF. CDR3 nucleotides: TGTGCCAGCAGCTGGGGGATGTCCTACGAGCAGTACTTC.

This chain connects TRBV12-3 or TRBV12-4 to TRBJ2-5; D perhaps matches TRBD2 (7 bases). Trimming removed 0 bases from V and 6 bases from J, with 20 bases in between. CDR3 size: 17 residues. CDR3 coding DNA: TGTGCCAGCAGTTTAGCGCTGGTGGGGGGGCCGCAAAAGACCCAGTACTTC. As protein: CASSLALVGGPQKTQYF.

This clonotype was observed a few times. In DNA, the CDR3 is TGTGCCAGCAGCTCGCTCCTACAAGGCACAGATACGCAGTATTTT. It yields the protein CASSSLLQGTDTQYF. V is TRBV5-6 and J is TRBJ2-3; D is uncertain. Trimming pared 3 bases from V and 1 base from J, leaving 12 bases between. The CDR3 length is 15 residues. The germline CDR1 and CDR2 sequences are SGHDT and YYEEEE.

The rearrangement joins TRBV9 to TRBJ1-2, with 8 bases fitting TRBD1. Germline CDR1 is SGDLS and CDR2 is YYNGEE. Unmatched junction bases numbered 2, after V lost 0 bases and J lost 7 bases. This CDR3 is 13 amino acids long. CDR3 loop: CASSVGQGFGYTF. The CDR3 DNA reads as TGTGCCAGCAGCGTAGGACAGGGGTTTGGCTACACCTTC.

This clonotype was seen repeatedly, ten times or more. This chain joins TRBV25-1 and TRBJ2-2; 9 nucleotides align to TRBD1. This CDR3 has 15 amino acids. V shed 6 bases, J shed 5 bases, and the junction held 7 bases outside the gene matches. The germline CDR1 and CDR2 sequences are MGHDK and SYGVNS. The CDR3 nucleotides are TGTGCCAGCAGCCCAGGACAGGGGAGGACCGGGGAGCTGTTTTTT. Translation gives CASSPGQGRTGELFF.

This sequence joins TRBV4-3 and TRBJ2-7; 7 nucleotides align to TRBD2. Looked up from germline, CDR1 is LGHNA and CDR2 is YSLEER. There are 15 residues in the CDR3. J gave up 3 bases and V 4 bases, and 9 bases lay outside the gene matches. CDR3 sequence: CASSLLAHTGYEQYF. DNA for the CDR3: TGCGCCAGCAGCCTACTAGCGCACACGGGCTACGAGCAGTACTTC.

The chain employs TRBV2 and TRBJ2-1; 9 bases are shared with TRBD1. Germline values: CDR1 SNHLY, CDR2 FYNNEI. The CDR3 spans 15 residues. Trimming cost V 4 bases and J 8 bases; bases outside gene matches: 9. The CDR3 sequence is CASSVRDRVAHEQFF. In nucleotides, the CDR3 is TGTGCCAGCAGTGTTAGGGACAGGGTGGCCCATGAGCAGTTCTTC. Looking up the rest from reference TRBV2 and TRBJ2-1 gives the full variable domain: EPEVTQTPSHQVTQMGQEVILRCVPISNHLYFYWYRQILGQKVEFLVSFYNNEISEKSEIFDDQFSVERPDGSNFTLKIRSTKLEDSAMYFCASSVRDRVAHEQFFGPGTRLTVL.